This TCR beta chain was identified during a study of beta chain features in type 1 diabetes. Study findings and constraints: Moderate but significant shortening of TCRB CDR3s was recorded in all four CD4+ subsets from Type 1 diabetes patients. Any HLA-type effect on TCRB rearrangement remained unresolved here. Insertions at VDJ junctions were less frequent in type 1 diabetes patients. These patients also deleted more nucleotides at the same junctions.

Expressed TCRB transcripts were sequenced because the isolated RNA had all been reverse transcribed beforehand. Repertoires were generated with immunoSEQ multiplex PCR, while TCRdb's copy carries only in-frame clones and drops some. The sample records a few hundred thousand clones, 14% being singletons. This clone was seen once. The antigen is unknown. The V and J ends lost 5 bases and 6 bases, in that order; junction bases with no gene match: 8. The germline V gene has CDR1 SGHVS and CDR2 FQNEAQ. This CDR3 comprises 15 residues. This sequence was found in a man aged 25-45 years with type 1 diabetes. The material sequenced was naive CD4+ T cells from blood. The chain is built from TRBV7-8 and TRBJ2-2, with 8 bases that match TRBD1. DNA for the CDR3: TGTGCCAGCAGCCCAAGGGACAGGTGGGCCGGGGAGCTGTTTTTT. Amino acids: CASSPRDRWAGELFF. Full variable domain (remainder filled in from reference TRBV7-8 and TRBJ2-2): GAGVSQSPRYKVAKRGQDVALRCDPISGHVSLFWYQQALGQGPEFLTYFQNEAQLDKSGLPSDRFFAERPEGSVSTLKIQRTQQEDSAVYLCASSPRDRWAGELFFGEGSRLTVL.